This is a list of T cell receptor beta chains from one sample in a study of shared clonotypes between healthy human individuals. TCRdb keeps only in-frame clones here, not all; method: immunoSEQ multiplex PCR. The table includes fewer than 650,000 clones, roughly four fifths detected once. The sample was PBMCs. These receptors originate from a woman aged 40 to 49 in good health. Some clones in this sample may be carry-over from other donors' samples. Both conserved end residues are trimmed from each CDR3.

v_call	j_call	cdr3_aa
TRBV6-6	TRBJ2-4	ASSLQGNIQY
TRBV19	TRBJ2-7	ASSVGVNSYEQY
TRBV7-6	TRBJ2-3	ASSARKLDTQY
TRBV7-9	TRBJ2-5	ASSRDRGRGETQY
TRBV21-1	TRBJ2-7	ASSPEWGLDYEQY
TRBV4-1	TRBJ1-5	ASSPGGDSNQSQH
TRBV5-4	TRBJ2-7	ASREFGRDSYEQY
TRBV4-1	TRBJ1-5	ASSQGWDQPQH
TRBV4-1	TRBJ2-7	ASSLPSAYEQY
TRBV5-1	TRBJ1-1	ASSWGGAFMSGTEAF